These T cell receptor beta chains were read from a single sample in a study of cytomegalovirus exposure and HLA in healthy donors. Libraries were prepared by immunoSEQ multiplex PCR; TCRdb keeps only in-frame clonotypes and omits some of them. The sample lists fewer than 250,000 clones, about four fifths occurring once. The sample was PBMCs. Receptors originate from a young man in good health and CMV-seropositive. Both conserved end residues are part of each CDR3. Fields, in order: V gene, J gene, CDR3 protein.

V gene: TRBV7-2; J gene: TRBJ1-3; CDR3 protein: CASSLDGTIYF
V gene: TRBV4-2; J gene: TRBJ2-3; CDR3 protein: CASSQEGQGPGLAGSTDTQYF
V gene: TRBV7-9; J gene: TRBJ2-7; CDR3 protein: CASSAGEGGVEYEQYF
V gene: TRBV7-9; J gene: TRBJ1-1; CDR3 protein: CASSGDRAVTEAFF
V gene: TRBV19; J gene: TRBJ2-2; CDR3 protein: CAIRAGVAGELFF
V gene: TRBV19; J gene: TRBJ2-7; CDR3 protein: CASRVASTSDSYEQYF
V gene: TRBV6-4; J gene: TRBJ2-1; CDR3 protein: CASSSRRGNEQFF
V gene: TRBV30; J gene: TRBJ1-1; CDR3 protein: CAWSVRGLTEAFF
V gene: TRBV4-3; J gene: TRBJ2-1; CDR3 protein: CASSQGFTVTGGDFNEQFF
V gene: TRBV5-1; J gene: TRBJ2-5; CDR3 protein: CASSLFGGEGETQYF
V gene: TRBV4-2; J gene: TRBJ1-5; CDR3 protein: CASSRASYEGGNQPQHF
V gene: TRBV28; J gene: TRBJ2-7; CDR3 protein: CASSPWDRGHEQYF
V gene: TRBV23-1; J gene: TRBJ2-1; CDR3 protein: CASSQPPGLARNEQFF
V gene: TRBV9; J gene: TRBJ2-7; CDR3 protein: CASSVVGGEQYF
V gene: TRBV6-5; J gene: TRBJ1-1; CDR3 protein: CASRAGRGTEAFF
V gene: TRBV7-9; J gene: TRBJ2-2; CDR3 protein: CASTGQGGGTGELFF
V gene: TRBV5-6; J gene: TRBJ2-5; CDR3 protein: CASSLDLGGVGETQYF
V gene: TRBV29-1; J gene: TRBJ1-1; CDR3 protein: CSGGQGYGTEAFF
V gene: TRBV15; J gene: NA; CDR3 protein: CATSRARTGTGAYEQYF
V gene: TRBV7-3; J gene: TRBJ2-5; CDR3 protein: CASSLRGRPQETQYF
V gene: TRBV15; J gene: TRBJ2-7; CDR3 protein: CATSRDTPSYEQYF
V gene: TRBV29-1; J gene: TRBJ1-2; CDR3 protein: CSVEDQGRGYGYTF
V gene: TRBV6-5; J gene: TRBJ1-6; CDR3 protein: CATQRTFNSPLHF
V gene: TRBV5-1; J gene: TRBJ1-1; CDR3 protein: CASSLRQGVGNTEAFF
V gene: TRBV19; J gene: TRBJ2-3; CDR3 protein: CASTLDYSTDTQYF
V gene: TRBV2; J gene: TRBJ1-5; CDR3 protein: CASTRGTDNQPQHF
V gene: TRBV7-3; J gene: TRBJ2-7; CDR3 protein: CASSLARPGGRSPYEQYF